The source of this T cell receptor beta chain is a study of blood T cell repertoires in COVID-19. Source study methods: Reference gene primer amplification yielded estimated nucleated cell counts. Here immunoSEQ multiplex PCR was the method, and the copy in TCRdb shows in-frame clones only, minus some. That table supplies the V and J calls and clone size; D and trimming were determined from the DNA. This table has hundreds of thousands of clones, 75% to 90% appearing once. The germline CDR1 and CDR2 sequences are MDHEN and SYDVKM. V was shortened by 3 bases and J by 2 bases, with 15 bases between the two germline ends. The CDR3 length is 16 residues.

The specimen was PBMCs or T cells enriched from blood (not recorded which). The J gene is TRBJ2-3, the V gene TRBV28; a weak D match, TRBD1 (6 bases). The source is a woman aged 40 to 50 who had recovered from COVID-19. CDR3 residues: CASSFPLQGITDTQYF. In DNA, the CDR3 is TGTGCCAGCAGTTTCCCTTTACAGGGAATCACAGATACGCAGTATTTT. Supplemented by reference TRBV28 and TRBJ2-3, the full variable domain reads DVKVTQSSRYLVKRTGEKVFLECVQDMDHENMFWYRQDPGLGLRLIYFSYDVKMKEKGDIPEGYSVSREKKERFSLILESASTNQTSMYLCASSFPLQGITDTQYFGPGTRLTVL.